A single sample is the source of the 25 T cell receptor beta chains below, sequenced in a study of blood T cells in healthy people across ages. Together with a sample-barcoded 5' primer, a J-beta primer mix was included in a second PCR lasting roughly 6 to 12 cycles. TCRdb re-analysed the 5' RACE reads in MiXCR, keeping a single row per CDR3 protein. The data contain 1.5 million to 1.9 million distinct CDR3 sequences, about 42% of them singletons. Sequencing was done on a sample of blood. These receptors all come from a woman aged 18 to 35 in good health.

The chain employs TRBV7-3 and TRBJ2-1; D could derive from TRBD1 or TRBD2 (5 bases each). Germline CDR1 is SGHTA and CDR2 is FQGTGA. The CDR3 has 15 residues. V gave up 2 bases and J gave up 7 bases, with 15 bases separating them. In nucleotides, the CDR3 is TGTGCCAGCAGCTTAGACGGGACCCTGGGAAATGAGCAGTTCTTC. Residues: CASSLDGTLGNEQFF.

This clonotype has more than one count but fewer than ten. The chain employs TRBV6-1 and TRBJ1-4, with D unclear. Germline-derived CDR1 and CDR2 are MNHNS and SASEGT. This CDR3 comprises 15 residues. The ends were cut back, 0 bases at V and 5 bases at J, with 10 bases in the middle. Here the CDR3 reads CASSEAGVPNEKLFF. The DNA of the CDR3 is TGTGCCAGCAGTGAAGCCGGGGTGCCCAATGAAAAACTGTTTTTT.

The DNA for the CDR3 is TGCAGCGCTAGGGACAGGCACCTCTATGGCTACACCTTC. This gives the protein CSARDRHLYGYTF. The gene calls are TRBV29-1 and TRBJ1-2; 8 nucleotides match TRBD1. This CDR3 region has 13 residues. Germline V gene lookup returns CDR1 SQVTM and CDR2 ANQGSEA. With 7 bases clipped from V and 4 bases from J, the junction kept 8 bases outside the gene matches.

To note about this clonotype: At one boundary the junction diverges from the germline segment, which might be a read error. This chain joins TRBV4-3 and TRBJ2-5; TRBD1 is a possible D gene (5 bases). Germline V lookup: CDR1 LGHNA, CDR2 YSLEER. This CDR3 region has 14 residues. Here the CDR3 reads CASGQGSQYETQYF. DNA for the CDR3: TGCGCCAGCGGCCAGGGATCTCAGTACGAGACCCAGTACTTC.

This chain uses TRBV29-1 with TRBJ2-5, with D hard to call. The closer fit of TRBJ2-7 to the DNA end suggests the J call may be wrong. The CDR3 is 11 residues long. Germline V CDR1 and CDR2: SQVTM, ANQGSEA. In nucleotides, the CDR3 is TGCAGCGGCACCGACCGCTACGAGCAGTACTTC. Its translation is CSGTDRYEQYF.

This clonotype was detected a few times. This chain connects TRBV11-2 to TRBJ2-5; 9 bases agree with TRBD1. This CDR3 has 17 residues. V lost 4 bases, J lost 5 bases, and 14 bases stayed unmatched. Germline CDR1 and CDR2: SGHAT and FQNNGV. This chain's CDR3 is CASSSTYYRGRKETQYF. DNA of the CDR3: TGTGCCAGCAGCTCCACCTACTACAGGGGGCGCAAGGAGACCCAGTACTTC.

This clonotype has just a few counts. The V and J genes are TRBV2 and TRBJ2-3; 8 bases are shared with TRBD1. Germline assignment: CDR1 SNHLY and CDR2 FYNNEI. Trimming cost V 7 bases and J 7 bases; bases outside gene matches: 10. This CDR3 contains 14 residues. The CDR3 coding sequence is TGTGCCAGCACCTTGGGTACAGGGGGACATACGCAGTATTTT. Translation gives CASTLGTGGHTQYF. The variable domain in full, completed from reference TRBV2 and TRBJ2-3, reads EPEVTQTPSHQVTQMGQEVILRCVPISNHLYFYWYRQILGQKVEFLVSFYNNEISEKSEIFDDQFSVERPDGSNFTLKIRSTKLEDSAMYFCASTLGTGGHTQYFGPGTRLTVL.

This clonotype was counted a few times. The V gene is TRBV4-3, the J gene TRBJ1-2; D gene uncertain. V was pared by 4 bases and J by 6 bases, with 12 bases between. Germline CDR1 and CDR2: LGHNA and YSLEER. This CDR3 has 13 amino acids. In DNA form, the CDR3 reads TGCGCCAGCAGCCGGTCCCGTTGGGATGGCTACACCTTC. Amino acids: CASSRSRWDGYTF.

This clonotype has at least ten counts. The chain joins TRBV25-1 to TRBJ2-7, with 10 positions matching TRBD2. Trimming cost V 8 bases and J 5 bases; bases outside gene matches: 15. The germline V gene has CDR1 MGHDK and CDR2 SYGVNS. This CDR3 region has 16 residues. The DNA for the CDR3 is TGTGCCAGCGGAGAGCTGGGGACTAGCGCCACGCACGAGCAGTACTTC. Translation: CASGELGTSATHEQYF.

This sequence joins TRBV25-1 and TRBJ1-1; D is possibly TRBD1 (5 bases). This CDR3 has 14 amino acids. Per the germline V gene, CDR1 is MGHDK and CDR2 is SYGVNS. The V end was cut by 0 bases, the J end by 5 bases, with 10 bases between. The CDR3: CASSEYNGGTEAFF. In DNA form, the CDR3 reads TGTGCCAGCAGTGAATATAACGGGGGGACTGAAGCTTTCTTT.

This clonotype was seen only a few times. This CDR3 reads CASSYGTGSSGANVLTF. For the CDR3, the DNA is TGTGCCAGCAGTTACGGGACAGGGAGTTCTGGGGCCAACGTCCTGACTTTC. The V gene is TRBV6-6, the J gene TRBJ2-6; TRBD1 aligns across 9 bases. With V trimmed by 2 bases and J by 1 base, 3 bases remained unmatched. The CDR3 contains 17 residues. The germline gives CDR1 MNHNY, CDR2 SVGAGI (reference sequence).

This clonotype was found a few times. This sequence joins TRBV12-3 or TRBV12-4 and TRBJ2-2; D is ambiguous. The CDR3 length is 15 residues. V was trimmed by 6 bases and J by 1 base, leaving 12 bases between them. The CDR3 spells CASSTGRVNTGELFF. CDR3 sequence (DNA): TGTGCCAGCAGCACTGGAAGGGTGAACACCGGGGAGCTGTTTTTT.

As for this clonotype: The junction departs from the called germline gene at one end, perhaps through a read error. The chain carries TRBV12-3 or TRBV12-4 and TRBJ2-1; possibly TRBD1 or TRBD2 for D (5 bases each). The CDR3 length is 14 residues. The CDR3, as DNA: TGTGCCGGCAGTTTCGGGACCCCTTCGGATGAGCAGTTCTTC. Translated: CAGSFGTPSDEQFF.

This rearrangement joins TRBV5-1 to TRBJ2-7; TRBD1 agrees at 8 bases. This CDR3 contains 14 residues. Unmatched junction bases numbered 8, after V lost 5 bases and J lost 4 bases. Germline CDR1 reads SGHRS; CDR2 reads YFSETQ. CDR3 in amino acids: CASSRLDRGYEQYF. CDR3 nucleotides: TGCGCCAGCAGTCGATTAGACAGGGGTTACGAGCAGTACTTC.

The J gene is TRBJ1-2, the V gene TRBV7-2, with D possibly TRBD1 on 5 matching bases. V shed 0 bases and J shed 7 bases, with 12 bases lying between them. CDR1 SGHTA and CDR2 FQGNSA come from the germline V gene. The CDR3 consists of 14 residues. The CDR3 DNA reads TGTGCCAGCAGCTTAGCAGGGGCAAATGGTGGCTACACCTTC. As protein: CASSLAGANGGYTF.

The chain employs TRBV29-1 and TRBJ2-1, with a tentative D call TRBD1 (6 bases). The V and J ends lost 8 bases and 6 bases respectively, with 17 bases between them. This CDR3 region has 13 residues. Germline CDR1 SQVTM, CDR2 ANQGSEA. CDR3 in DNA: TGCAGCATTTGGACAGCGGCCATCAATGAGCAGTTCTTC. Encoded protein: CSIWTAAINEQFF.

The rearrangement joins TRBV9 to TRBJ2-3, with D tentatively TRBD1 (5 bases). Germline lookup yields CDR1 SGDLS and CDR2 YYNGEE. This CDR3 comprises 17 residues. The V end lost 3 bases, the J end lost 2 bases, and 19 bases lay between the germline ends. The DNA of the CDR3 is TGTGCCAGCAGCGCGGGTCTAGGGGATCCCTACACAGATACGCAGTATTTT. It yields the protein CASSAGLGDPYTDTQYF.

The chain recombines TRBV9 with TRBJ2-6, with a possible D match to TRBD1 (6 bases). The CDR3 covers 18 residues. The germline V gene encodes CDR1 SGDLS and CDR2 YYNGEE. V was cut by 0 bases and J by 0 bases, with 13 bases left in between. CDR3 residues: CASSVGSGERSGANVLTF. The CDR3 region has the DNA TGTGCCAGCAGCGTAGGGTCAGGGGAACGCTCTGGGGCCAACGTCCTGACTTTC.

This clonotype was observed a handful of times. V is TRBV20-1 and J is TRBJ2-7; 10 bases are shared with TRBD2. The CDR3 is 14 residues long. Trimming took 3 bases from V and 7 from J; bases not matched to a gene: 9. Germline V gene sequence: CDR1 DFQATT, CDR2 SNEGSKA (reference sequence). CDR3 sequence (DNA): TGCAGTGCTAGGACAGGGCTAGCGGGAGTAGAGCAGTACTTC. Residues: CSARTGLAGVEQYF.

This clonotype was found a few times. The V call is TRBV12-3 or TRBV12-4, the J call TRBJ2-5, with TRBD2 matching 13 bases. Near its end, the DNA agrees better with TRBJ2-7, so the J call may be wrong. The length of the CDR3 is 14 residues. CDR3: CASSSGTSGNEQYF. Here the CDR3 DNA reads TGTGCCAGCAGCTCCGGGACTAGCGGGAACGAGCAGTACTTC.

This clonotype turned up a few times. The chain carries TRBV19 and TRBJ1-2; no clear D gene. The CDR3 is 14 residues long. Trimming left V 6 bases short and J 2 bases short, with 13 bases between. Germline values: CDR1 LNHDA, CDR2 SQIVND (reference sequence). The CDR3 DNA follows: TGTGCCAGTAGCCCCGGGCCGCAGAACTATGGCTACACCTTC. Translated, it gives CASSPGPQNYGYTF.

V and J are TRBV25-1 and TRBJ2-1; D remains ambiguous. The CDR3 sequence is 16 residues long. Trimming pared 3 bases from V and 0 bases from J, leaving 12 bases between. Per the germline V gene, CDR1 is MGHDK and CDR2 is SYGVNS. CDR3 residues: CASSEQTRSSYNEQFF. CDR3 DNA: TGTGCCAGCAGTGAGCAGACACGGAGCTCCTACAATGAGCAGTTCTTC.

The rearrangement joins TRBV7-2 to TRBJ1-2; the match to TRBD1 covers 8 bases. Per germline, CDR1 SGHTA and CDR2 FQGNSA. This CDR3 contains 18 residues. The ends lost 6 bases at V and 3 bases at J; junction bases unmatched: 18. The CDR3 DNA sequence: TGTGCCAGCAGACCACGGACAGGGAGGTTTTCCGGGGACTATGGCTACACCTTC. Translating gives CASRPRTGRFSGDYGYTF.

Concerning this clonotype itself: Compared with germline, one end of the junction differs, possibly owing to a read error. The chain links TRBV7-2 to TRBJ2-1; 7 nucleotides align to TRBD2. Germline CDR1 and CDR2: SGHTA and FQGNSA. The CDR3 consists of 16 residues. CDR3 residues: CVSSLGPSGLAGEQFF. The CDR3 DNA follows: TGTGTCAGCAGCTTAGGGCCTAGCGGCCTGGCGGGTGAGCAGTTCTTC.

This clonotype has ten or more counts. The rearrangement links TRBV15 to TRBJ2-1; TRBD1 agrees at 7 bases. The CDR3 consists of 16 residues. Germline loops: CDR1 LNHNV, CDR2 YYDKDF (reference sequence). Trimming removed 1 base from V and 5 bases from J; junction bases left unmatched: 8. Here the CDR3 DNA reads TGTGCCACCAGCAGAGTCAGGACAGGACACGACAATGAGCAGTTCTTC. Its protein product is CATSRVRTGHDNEQFF.